This T cell receptor beta chain was observed in a study of T cell repertoires in cytomegalovirus infection. The ends were cut back, 2 bases at V and 1 base at J, with 11 bases in the middle. Per germline, CDR1 SNHLY and CDR2 FYNNEI. This CDR3 is built from 15 residues. TCRdb passed the reads through MiXCR, listing each CDR3 protein once. Seen here are under 7,000 distinct CDR3 sequences, around 49% observed once, and the top ten hold around 89%. Note on this clonotype: The antigen is not known.

The chain is built from TRBV2 and TRBJ1-1; D gene unclear. This clonotype was sampled from a human donor in good health (CMV status not recorded). Some clones in this sample may be carry-over from other donors' samples. The sequencing sample was made of PBMCs, sequenced either directly or after in vitro stimulation (not recorded which). The CDR3 reads CASSEIRAPNTEAFF. The CDR3 DNA follows: TGTGCCAGCAGTGAAATTAGGGCACCGAACACTGAAGCTTTCTTT.